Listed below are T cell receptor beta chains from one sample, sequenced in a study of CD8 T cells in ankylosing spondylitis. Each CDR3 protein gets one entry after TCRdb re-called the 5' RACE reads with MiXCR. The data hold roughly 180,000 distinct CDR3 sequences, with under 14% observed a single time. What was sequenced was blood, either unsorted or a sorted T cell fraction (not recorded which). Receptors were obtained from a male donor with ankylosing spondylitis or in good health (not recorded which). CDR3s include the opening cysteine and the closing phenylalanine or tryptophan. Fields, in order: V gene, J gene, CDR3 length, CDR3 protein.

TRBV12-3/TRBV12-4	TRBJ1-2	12	CASSPGLGGYTF
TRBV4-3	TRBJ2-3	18	CASSQEGASGWLTDTQYF
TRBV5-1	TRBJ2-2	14	CASSYVSAGGELFF
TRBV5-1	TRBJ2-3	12	CASSNWVDTQYF
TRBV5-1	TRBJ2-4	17	CASSLGGRVLGGNIQYF
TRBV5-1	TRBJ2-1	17	CASSLAGGSVSYNEQFF
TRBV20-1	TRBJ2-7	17	CSARDLGAGGLAYEQYF
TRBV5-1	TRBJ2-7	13	CASSQGQLYEQYF
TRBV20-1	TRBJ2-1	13	CSARDIDPYEQFF
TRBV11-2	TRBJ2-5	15	CASSLRTGPQETQYF
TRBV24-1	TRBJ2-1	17	CATSAKGAGGSYNEQFF
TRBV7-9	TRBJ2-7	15	CASSPYRDSRYEQYF
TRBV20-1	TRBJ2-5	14	CSARDASTGETQYF
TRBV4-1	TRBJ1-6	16	CASSQDRTGGYSPLHF
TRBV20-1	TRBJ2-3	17	CSAREITSGSLTDTQYF
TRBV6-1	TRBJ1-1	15	CASTRRGSPIGAAFF
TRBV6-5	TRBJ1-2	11	CASSPGVGYTF
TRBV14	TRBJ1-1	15	CASSQGGPMNTEAFF
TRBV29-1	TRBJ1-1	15	CSVKVNTERRTEAFF
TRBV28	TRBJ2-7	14	CASSLPLGGVEQYF
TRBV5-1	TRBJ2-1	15	CASSLQTSGGDEQFF
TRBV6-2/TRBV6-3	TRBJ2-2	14	CASSTDTNTGELFF
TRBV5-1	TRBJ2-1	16	CASSLGGTGTYNEQFF
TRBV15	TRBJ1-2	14	CATSRELANYGYTF
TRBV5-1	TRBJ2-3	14	CASSFEGQRDTQYF
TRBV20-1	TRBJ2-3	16	CSARDSGRASTDTQYF
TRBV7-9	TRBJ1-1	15	CASNGQGKVDTEAFF
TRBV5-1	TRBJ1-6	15	CASSLGQGDNSPLHF
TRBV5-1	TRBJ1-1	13	CASSPSANTEAFF
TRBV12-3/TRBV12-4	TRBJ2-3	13	CASSLLTRDTQYF
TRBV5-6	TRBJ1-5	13	CASSRGRNQPQHF
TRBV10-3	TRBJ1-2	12	CAISVDSYGYTF
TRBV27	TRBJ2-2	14	CASSIVEGTLELFF
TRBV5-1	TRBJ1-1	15	CASSFTGTGNTEAFF
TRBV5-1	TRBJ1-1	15	CASSLGTRLNTEAFF
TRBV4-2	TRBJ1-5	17	CASSQVGDRDSNQPQHF
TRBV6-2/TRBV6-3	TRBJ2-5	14	CASTAASGQETQYF
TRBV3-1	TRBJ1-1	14	CASSQGYGHTEAFF
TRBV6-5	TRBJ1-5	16	CASSYGSDYSNQPQHF
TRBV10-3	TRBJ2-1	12	CAIRAGGNEQFF
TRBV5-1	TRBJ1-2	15	CASSPSGQGFYGYTF